These 24 T cell receptor beta chains were sequenced from one sample in a study of cytomegalovirus exposure and HLA in healthy donors. Primers included in the PCR were 60 Vbeta and 13 Jbeta primers. The repertoire was sequenced with immunoSEQ multiplex PCR; TCRdb's copy has only in-frame clones and lacks some. The table includes about 89,000 clones, around three quarters detected once. The sample consisted of PBMCs. These TCRs come from a male donor in good health and CMV-seronegative.

The chain joins TRBV5-1 to TRBJ2-3, with no clear D. CDR1 and CDR2 from the germline V gene are SGHRS and YFSETQ. This CDR3 comprises 13 residues. V was trimmed by 1 base and J by 6 bases, leaving 9 bases between them. CDR3 sequence (DNA): TGCGCCAGCAGCTTGCAAAGTCAGGATACGCAGTATTTT. This gives the protein CASSLQSQDTQYF.

The rearrangement links TRBV28 to TRBJ1-5; 10 bases match TRBD1. V lost 2 bases, J lost 1 base, and 5 bases stayed unmatched. The CDR3 contains 17 residues. CDR1 and CDR2 (germline): MDHEN, SYDVKM. This chain's CDR3 is CASSLRDRGWSNQPQHF. CDR3 DNA: TGTGCCAGCAGTTTACGGGACAGGGGTTGGAGCAATCAGCCCCAGCATTTT.

This clone has more than one count but fewer than ten. The rearrangement uses TRBV6-5 and TRBJ1-1, with D tentatively TRBD1 (6 bases). The ends were cut back, 6 bases at V and 1 base at J, with 12 bases in the middle. Germline CDR1 and CDR2: MNHEY and SVGAGI. The CDR3 is 14 residues long. Here the CDR3 reads CASSQGGTNTEAFF. The CDR3 DNA sequence: TGTGCCAGCAGCCAAGGGGGTACGAACACTGAAGCTTTCTTT.

This chain connects TRBV29-1 to TRBJ1-1, with D possibly matching TRBD1 (5 bases). Trimming removed 1 base from V and 3 bases from J, with 15 bases in between. The CDR3 contains 15 residues. Germline CDR1 and CDR2: SQVTM and ANQGSEA. The CDR3 coding sequence is TGCAGCGTTGAAGCGGTTGGGAGGGGTGACACTGAAGCTTTCTTT. Protein: CSVEAVGRGDTEAFF. The full variable domain, with the rest looked up from reference TRBV29-1 and TRBJ1-1, is SAVISQKPSRDICQRGTSLTIQCQVDSQVTMMFWYRQQPGQSLTLIATANQGSEATYESGFVIDKFPISRPNLTFSTLTVSNMSPEDSSIYLCSVEAVGRGDTEAFFGQGTRLTVV.

The J gene is TRBJ2-5, the V gene TRBV15; TRBD2 aligns across 10 bases. Near its end, the DNA agrees better with TRBJ2-7, so the J call may be wrong. Germline values: CDR1 LNHNV, CDR2 YYDKDF (reference sequence). The CDR3 consists of 15 residues. The CDR3 nucleotides read TGTGCCACCAGCGGACAAGCGGGAGGGGCCTACGAGCAGTACTTC. It yields the protein CATSGQAGGAYEQYF.

This clone has a single count. One end of the junction varies from germline; a read error may be responsible. The chain recombines TRBV6-5 with TRBJ1-2, with 10 bases matching TRBD1. The length of the CDR3 is 14 residues. Germline CDR1 and CDR2: MNHEY and SVGAGI. CDR3: CASSLRDRGSYVPF. CDR3 sequence (DNA): TGTGCCAGCAGTCTCAGGGACAGGGGTTCCTACGTGCCCTTC.

This clone was seen more than once but under ten times. This sequence joins TRBV28 and TRBJ2-5; 11 bases fit TRBD2. The junction had 7 bases not matched to a gene; V was cut back by 6 bases and J by 4 bases. In germline, CDR1 is MDHEN, CDR2 SYDVKM. This CDR3 region has 15 residues. CDR3 in amino acids: CASSPTSGRGETQYF. CDR3 DNA sequence: TGTGCCAGCAGCCCAACTAGCGGGAGAGGAGAGACCCAGTACTTC.

The chain employs TRBV6-5 and TRBJ2-3, with TRBD2 identical over 9 bases. V trimming: 6 bases; J trimming: 3 bases; junction bases outside the gene matches: 4. Germline CDR1 is MNHEY and CDR2 is SVGAGI. The CDR3 totals 14 residues. This CDR3 is CASRREGLTDTQYF. As DNA, the CDR3 is TGTGCCAGCAGGCGGGAGGGCCTAACAGATACGCAGTATTTT.

A single count supports this clone. This CDR3 is CASSELGQRISNYGYTF. The CDR3 DNA is TGTGCCAGCAGTGAATTAGGTCAGCGGATATCTAACTATGGCTACACCTTC. The chain is built from TRBV6-1 and TRBJ1-2; D gene ambiguous. The V end lost 2 bases, the J end lost 0 bases, and 16 bases lay between the germline ends. In germline, CDR1 is MNHNS, CDR2 SASEGT. The CDR3 has 17 amino acids.

Written as DNA, the CDR3 is TGCGCCAGCAGCCCCAGGGAGGCCACCTACGAGCAGTACTTC. Amino acids: CASSPREATYEQYF. This chain joins TRBV5-1 and TRBJ2-7; D possibly corresponds to TRBD2 (6 bases). Looked up from germline, CDR1 is SGHRS and CDR2 is YFSETQ. The ends were cut back, 4 bases at V and 2 bases at J, with 13 bases in the middle. The CDR3 has 14 residues.

The chain carries TRBV2 and TRBJ2-7; 7 bases match TRBD1. This CDR3 is 13 amino acids long. CDR1 is SNHLY, CDR2 FYNNEI, per germline. With V trimmed by 6 bases and J by 7 bases, 9 bases remained unmatched. CDR3 amino acids: CASSKTGLREQYF. In DNA form, the CDR3 reads TGTGCCAGCAGCAAGACAGGGCTTCGTGAGCAGTACTTC.

In this sample, this clone turned up a few times. The chain employs TRBV28 and TRBJ1-1; D gene unclear. The CDR3 extends over 12 amino acids. With 1 base removed from V and 6 bases from J, the gap between germline ends came to 6 bases. The germline V gene encodes CDR1 MDHEN and CDR2 SYDVKM. In DNA, the CDR3 is TGTGCCAGCAGTTTATTGTCGGCTGAAGCTTTCTTT. As protein: CASSLLSAEAFF.

There are a few counts of this clone. This rearrangement joins TRBV7-8 to TRBJ2-5; 7 positions agree with TRBD2. Germline V gives CDR1 SGHVS, CDR2 FQNEAQ. The V and J ends lost 3 bases and 4 bases, in that order; junction bases with no gene match: 14. This CDR3 comprises 17 residues. CDR3 sequence (DNA): TGTGCCAGCAGCTTGAGAGTTTCTAGCGGTAGAGGAGAGACCCAGTACTTC. This encodes CASSLRVSSGRGETQYF.

About this clone: Different DNA sequences within this sample yield the same CDR3. The rearrangement joins TRBV7-8 to TRBJ1-5, with 7 bases that match TRBD1. The CDR3 contains 14 residues. J lost 2 bases, V lost 6 bases, and 4 bases had no gene match. CDR1 SGHVS and CDR2 FQNEAQ come from the germline V gene. DNA of the CDR3: TGTGCCAGCAGTCCCGGGACAGGCAATCAGCCCCAGCATTTT. Encoded protein: CASSPGTGNQPQHF. Complete variable domain (other parts from reference TRBV7-8 and TRBJ1-5): GAGVSQSPRYKVAKRGQDVALRCDPISGHVSLFWYQQALGQGPEFLTYFQNEAQLDKSGLPSDRFFAERPEGSVSTLKIQRTQQEDSAVYLCASSPGTGNQPQHFGDGTRLSIL.

V is TRBV7-2 and J is TRBJ2-2; D unresolved. V was pared by 5 bases and J by 6 bases, with 19 bases between. Looked up from germline, CDR1 is SGHTA and CDR2 is FQGNSA. This CDR3 is 16 amino acids long. DNA for the CDR3: TGTGCCAGCAGCCCAGACGTGTGGGCCGTATCCGGGGAGCTGTTTTTT. Amino acids: CASSPDVWAVSGELFF.

This chain links TRBV28 with TRBJ1-1, with TRBD1 as a possible D gene (6 bases). CDR3 size: 16 residues. The V gene's germline CDR1 is MDHEN and CDR2 SYDVKM. Trimming removed 3 bases at V and 10 bases at J, with 24 bases between. The CDR3 here is CASSFPRDRPIGSAFF. CDR3 sequence (DNA): TGTGCCAGCAGTTTCCCGCGAGACAGGCCGATAGGGTCAGCTTTCTTT.

The rearrangement links TRBV2 to TRBJ1-5, with D maybe TRBD1 (5 bases). Trimming removed 1 base from V and 1 base from J, with 14 bases in between. This CDR3 spans 17 amino acids. In germline, CDR1 is SNHLY, CDR2 FYNNEI. The CDR3 nucleotides read TGTGCCAGCAGTGAAGAGCGGGGAAGGGGAAGCAATCAGCCCCAGCATTTT. This gives the protein CASSEERGRGSNQPQHF.

This chain connects TRBV28 to TRBJ2-5; TRBD2 is a possible D gene (6 bases). The J call may be wrong; the DNA end is better matched by TRBJ2-7. Germline assignment: CDR1 MDHEN and CDR2 SYDVKM. The CDR3 sequence is 13 residues long. CDR3 in amino acids: CASSYGGTYEQYF. CDR3 DNA: TGTGCCAGCAGTTATGGGGGGACCTACGAGCAGTACTTC.

The J gene is TRBJ1-5, the V gene TRBV11-2; D call uncertain. The V gene's germline CDR1 is SGHAT and CDR2 FQNNGV. The CDR3 contains 13 residues. V dropped 2 bases and J dropped 4 bases, with 6 bases sitting between them. The CDR3 region is CASSLLRNQPQHF. CDR3 in DNA: TGTGCCAGCAGCTTACTACGGAATCAGCCCCAGCATTTT.

The V and J genes are TRBV7-2 and TRBJ2-7; a possible D gene is TRBD1 (6 bases). The CDR3 extends over 14 amino acids. In germline, CDR1 is SGHTA, CDR2 FQGNSA. The V end was cut by 3 bases, the J end by 5 bases, with 14 bases between. Here the CDR3 reads CASSLGNRVDEQYF. The CDR3 region has the DNA TGTGCCAGCAGCTTGGGGAACAGGGTGGACGAGCAGTACTTC.

This clone has a handful of counts. V and J are TRBV7-2 and TRBJ1-4; D is unclear. Germline V gene sequence: CDR1 SGHTA, CDR2 FQGNSA. The length of the CDR3 is 15 residues. Trimming shortened V by 4 bases and J by 6 bases, and 15 bases separated the two germline ends. In nucleotides, the CDR3 is TGTGCCAGCAGCTCCCGCGGAGGGAGGTATGAAAAACTGTTTTTT. Translation: CASSSRGGRYEKLFF.

In DNA, the CDR3 is TGCGCCAGCAGCTCAGGGGGCGGGAGAGCCTACAATGAGCAGTTCTTC. Protein sequence: CASSSGGGRAYNEQFF. The chain employs TRBV5-1 and TRBJ2-1, with D possibly TRBD1 on 8 matching bases. CDR1 and CDR2 (germline): SGHRS, YFSETQ. This CDR3 contains 16 residues. Trimming left V 3 bases short and J 2 bases short, with 15 bases between.

The chain combines TRBV5-1 with TRBJ2-2; 9 nucleotides align to TRBD2. This CDR3 is built from 17 residues. Germline CDR1 SGHRS, CDR2 YFSETQ. V shed 4 bases and J 5 bases; nucleotides not matched to a gene: 12. The CDR3 DNA sequence: TGCGCCAGCAGCCCAGGATCGGGACTAGCTGAGACCGGGGAGCTGTTTTTT. Translated, it gives CASSPGSGLAETGELFF.

This clone was detected only once. The V and J genes are TRBV6-1 and TRBJ1-1, with D possibly being TRBD1 (5 bases). Trimming pared 10 bases from V and 0 bases from J, leaving 15 bases between. This CDR3 is 14 amino acids long. Germline loops: CDR1 MNHNS, CDR2 SASEGT. The CDR3 loop reads CAILPTAMNTEAFF. The CDR3 nucleotides read TGTGCCATCCTACCGACAGCTATGAACACTGAAGCTTTCTTT.